The TCR beta chain under discussion was sequenced for a study of cytotoxic CD8 clonotypes in ibrutinib-treated CLL. The wider study: Overall, 24 responses were partial and 2 complete; following median about 68 months, approximately 15 patients stayed remitted and about 12 progressed. General study findings and limits: Whereas clonality rose at ibrutinib response, it declined toward baseline at progression.

Germline V gene lookup returns CDR1 SGHRS and CDR2 YFSETQ. The CDR3 is 15 amino acids. The trim removed 2 bases at V and 3 bases at J, leaving 4 bases unmatched. Method: immunoSEQ multiplex PCR; TCRdb's copy keeps in-frame clones and lacks some. The sample includes 190,000 or so clones, about 72% of them seen just once. As for this clone: Its cognate antigen is unknown.

The TCR sequence derives from a human donor with chronic lymphocytic leukemia. The specimen was PBMCs, collected after 24 months of ibrutinib treatment. The chain has TRBV5-1 and TRBJ2-7, with TRBD2 matching 11 bases. The CDR3 loop reads CASSFTSGSLYEQYF. The CDR3 DNA reads TGCGCCAGCAGCTTCACTAGCGGGAGCCTCTACGAGCAGTACTTC.